This T cell receptor beta chain is drawn from a study of blood T cell repertoires in COVID-19 (dated by TCRdb to the early 2020s). With regard to the full study: The collaborator samples originated in the United States, Italy and Spain and spanned the acute and convalescent phases of COVID-19. The prospective study material was composed of cDNA or gDNA derived from T cells, B-cell-depleted T cells, or PBMCs. Deeply sampled blood TCRbeta repertoires from subjects exposed to, actively infected with, or recovered from COVID-19 were included in the dataset. A freely available public database, intended as a resource for researchers studying the immune response to SARS-CoV-2, is where the repertoires were released. The samples were drawn from two sources: the first 160 participants of the ongoing ImmuneRACE study, and some 1,300 subjects contributed by 6 global collaborators. Nearly every sample came with metadata listing a de-identified subject ID, COVID-19 status, age in years and sex. Where available, HLA class I and class II types were taken from metadata supplied by the sample provider and were not determined by assay-based typing. What the study reported, not specific to this receptor: The amount of clinical and demographic metadata varied by source and participant and was provided uncurated.

A second Seattle source provided samples from volunteer blood donors who had recovered from COVID-19. Collaborating institutions collected whole blood in K2EDTA tubes following their own protocols. For TCRbeta analysis, collaborators shipped samples in one of three forms: frozen whole blood, isolated PBMCs, or DNA extracted from either of those sample types. The immunoSEQ Assay, a bias-controlled multiplex PCR, was used to amplify TCRbeta CDR3 regions from genomic DNA. Processing in the source paper ran as follows. Nucleated cell counts per sample were estimated from amplification of reference gene primers within the assay. Sequence reads were collapsed and filtered to measure the absolute abundance of every unique TCRbeta CDR3 rearrangement. For each sample, productive Simpson clonality was calculated as the square root of Simpson's diversity index over productive rearrangements. TCRdb retrieved this table from immuneACCESS and kept in-frame rearrangements only. Not all clones are present; in checked studies, unresolved V genes account for under half, and no reason is known for the remainder. V, J and clone size were drawn from that table, and D and trimming were deduced from the DNA. Across this sample there are around 260,000 clones, with about 89% seen only once. Together, the top ten hold over 1.2% of the sample.

Compared with germline, V lacks 4 bases and J lacks 2 bases; bases without a gene match: 3. Sequences SGHRS (CDR1) and YFSETQ (CDR2) are obtained from the germline V gene. The cysteine opens and the phenylalanine closes a CDR3 of 16 amino acids. CDR3 DNA is the only sequence kept; it has 48 bases, read in frame from the first base. About this clone: Its specific antigen is unknown. No per-base quality is available; no much larger clone lies one base away.

The V and J genes are TRBV5-1 and TRBJ2-7; TRBD2 lines up with 16 middle nucleotides. This clonotype was obtained from a woman aged 40 to 50 who had recovered from COVID-19. Sequenced: peripheral blood. The CDR3 has the sequence CASSAGLAGGTYEQYF. The DNA reads as follows: TGCGCCAGCAGCGCGGGACTAGCGGGGGGGACCTACGAGCAGTACTTC.